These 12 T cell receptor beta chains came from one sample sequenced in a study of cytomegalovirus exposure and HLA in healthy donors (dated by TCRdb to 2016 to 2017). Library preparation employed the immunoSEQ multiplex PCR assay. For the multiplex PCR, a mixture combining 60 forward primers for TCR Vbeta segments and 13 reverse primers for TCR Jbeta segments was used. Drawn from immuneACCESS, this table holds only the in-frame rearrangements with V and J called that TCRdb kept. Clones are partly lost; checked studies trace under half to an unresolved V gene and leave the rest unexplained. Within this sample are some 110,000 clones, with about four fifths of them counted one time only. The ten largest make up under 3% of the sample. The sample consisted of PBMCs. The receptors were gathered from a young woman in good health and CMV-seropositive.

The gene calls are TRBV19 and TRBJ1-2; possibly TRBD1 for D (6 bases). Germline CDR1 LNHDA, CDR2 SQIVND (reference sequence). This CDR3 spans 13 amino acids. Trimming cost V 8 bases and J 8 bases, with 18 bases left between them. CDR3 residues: CASAELAGVGYTF. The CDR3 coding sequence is TGTGCCAGTGCTGAACTGGCAGGGGTCGGCTACACCTTC.

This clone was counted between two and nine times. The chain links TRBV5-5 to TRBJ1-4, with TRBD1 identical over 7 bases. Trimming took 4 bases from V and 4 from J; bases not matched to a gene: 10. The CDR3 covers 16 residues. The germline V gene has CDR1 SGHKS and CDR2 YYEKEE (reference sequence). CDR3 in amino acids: CASSPGPGQSNEKLFF. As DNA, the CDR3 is TGTGCCAGCAGCCCGGGCCCGGGACAGAGTAATGAAAAACTGTTTTTT.

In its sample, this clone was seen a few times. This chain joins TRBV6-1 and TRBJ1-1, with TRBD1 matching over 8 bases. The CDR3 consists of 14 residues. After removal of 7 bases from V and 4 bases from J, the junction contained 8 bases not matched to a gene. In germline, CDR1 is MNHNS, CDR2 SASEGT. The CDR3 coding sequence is TGTGCCAGCACTCTAATAACAGGGGGCACTGAAGCTTTCTTT. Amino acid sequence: CASTLITGGTEAFF.

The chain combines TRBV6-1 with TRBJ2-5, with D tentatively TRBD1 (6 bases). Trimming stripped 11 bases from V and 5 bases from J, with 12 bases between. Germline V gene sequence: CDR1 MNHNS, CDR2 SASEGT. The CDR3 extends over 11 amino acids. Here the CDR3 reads CAPRGGETQYF. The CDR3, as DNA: TGTGCCCCCAGGGGCGGGGAGACCCAGTACTTC.

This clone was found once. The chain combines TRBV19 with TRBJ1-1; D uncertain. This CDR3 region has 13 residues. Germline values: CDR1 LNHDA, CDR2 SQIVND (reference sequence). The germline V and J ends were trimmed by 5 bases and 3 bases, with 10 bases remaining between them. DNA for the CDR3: TGTGCCAGTAGTGATAGATCGGACACTGAAGCTTTCTTT. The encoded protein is CASSDRSDTEAFF.

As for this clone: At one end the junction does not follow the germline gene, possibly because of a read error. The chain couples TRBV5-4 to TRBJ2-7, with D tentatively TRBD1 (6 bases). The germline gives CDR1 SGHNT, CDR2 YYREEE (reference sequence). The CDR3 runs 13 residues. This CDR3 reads CASSQGQLNEQYF. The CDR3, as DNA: TGTGCTAGCAGCCAAGGACAGTTGAACGAGCAGTACTTC.

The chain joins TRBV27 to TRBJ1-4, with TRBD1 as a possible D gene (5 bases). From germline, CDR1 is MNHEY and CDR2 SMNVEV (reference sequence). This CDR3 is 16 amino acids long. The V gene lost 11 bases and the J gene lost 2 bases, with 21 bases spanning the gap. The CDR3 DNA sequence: TGTGCCGCGGGGCATCCGGACCCTTGGACTAATGAAAAACTGTTTTTT. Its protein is CAAGHPDPWTNEKLFF.

The CDR3 sequence: CASRLAGGRETQYF. The CDR3 DNA sequence: TGTGCCAGCAGGCTAGCGGGAGGAAGAGAGACCCAGTACTTC. The V call is TRBV27, the J call TRBJ2-5; 11 bases align to TRBD2. The germline V gene has CDR1 MNHEY and CDR2 SMNVEV (reference sequence). The CDR3 extends over 14 amino acids. V shed 6 bases, J shed 4 bases, and the junction held 4 bases outside the gene matches.

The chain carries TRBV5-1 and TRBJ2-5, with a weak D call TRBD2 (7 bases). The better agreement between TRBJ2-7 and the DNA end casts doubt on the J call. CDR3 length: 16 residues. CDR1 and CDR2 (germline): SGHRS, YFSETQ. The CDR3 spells CASSLAGGRRLNEQYF. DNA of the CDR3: TGCGCCAGCAGCTTGGCCGGGGGGCGGAGGCTGAACGAGCAGTACTTC.

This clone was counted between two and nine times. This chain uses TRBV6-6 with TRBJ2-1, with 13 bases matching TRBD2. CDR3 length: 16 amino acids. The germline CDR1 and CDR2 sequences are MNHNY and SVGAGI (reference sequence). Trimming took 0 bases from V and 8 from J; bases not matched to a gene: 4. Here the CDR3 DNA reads TGTGCCAGCAGTTACTCGAGGACTAGCGGGAGCTATGAGCAGTTCTTC. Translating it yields CASSYSRTSGSYEQFF.

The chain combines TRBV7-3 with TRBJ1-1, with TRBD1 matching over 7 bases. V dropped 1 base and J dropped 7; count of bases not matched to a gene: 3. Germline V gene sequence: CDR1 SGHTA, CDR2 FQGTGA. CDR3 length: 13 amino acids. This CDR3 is CASSLNRGGEAFF. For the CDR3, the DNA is TGTGCCAGCAGCTTAAACAGGGGAGGTGAAGCTTTCTTT.

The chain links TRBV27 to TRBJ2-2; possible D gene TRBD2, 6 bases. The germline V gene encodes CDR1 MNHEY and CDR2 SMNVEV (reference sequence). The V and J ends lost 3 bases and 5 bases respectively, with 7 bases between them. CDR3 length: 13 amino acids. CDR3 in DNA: TGTGCCAGCAGTTTTGGAGGGACCGGGGAGCTGTTTTTT. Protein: CASSFGGTGELFF.